This TCR beta chain was captured by sequencing in a study of PD-L1 blockade in urothelial cancer. Study context: The study started patients on atezolizumab around 2014, giving 1,200 mg intravenously every 3 weeks. T cell content in blood samples showed a median of 141,255. Findings and caveats of the study: Durable benefit accompanied greater 3-week expansion of tumor-associated blood clones.

The table came from immunoSEQ multiplex PCR; TCRdb's copy has only in-frame clones and leaves some out. In the table there are around 45,000 clones, around 82% of which are singletons. Sample time point: peripheral blood 6 weeks after treatment start. Urothelial carcinoma, locally advanced or metastatic, affected the patients. CDR1 and CDR2 from the germline V gene are MGHRA and YSYEKL. The germline V and J ends were trimmed by 4 bases and 2 bases, with 8 bases remaining between them. The CDR3 has 13 amino acids. This clone was seen more than once but under ten times. No antigen is known for it. The chain carries TRBV4-1 and TRBJ2-5; maybe TRBD2 (6 bases). The source was PBMCs, collected around atezolizumab (anti-PD-L1) treatment. This receptor was obtained from a man in his 60s with urothelial cancer. The CDR3 DNA follows: TGCGCCAGCAGCCTAGCGGAACAAGAGACCCAGTACTTC. It translates to CASSLAEQETQYF.